This T cell receptor beta chain is from a study of cytomegalovirus exposure and HLA in healthy donors. Vbeta (60) and Jbeta (13) primers were used in the PCR. Assay used: immunoSEQ multiplex PCR; TCRdb lists only in-frame clones, some missing. The sample records some 76,000 clones, about four fifths being singletons. This CDR3 has 13 amino acids. Trimming stripped 2 bases from V and 7 bases from J, with 10 bases between. The germline V gene encodes CDR1 SGDLS and CDR2 YYNGEE. The TCR comes from a male donor in good health and CMV-seropositive. The sequencing sample was made of PBMCs. This rearrangement joins TRBV9 to TRBJ1-3; D is possibly TRBD1 (6 bases). CDR3 in amino acids: CASSVSQGNTIYF. CDR3 in DNA: TGTGCCAGCAGCGTCTCCCAGGGGAACACCATATATTTT.